This TCR beta chain was sequenced for a study of Ad26.COV2.S vaccination and SARS-CoV-2 variants. Study background: As a participant in COV1001, the donor was in the Ad26.COV2.S trial arm. Ad26.COV2.S given intramuscularly, once or twice 56 days apart. Study-level points and caveats: Vaccine recipients surpassed placebo recipients in spike-specific TCR breadth. Post-vaccination breadth of spike-specific CD8+ and CD4+ T cell responses was reportedly substantial.

Treatment in this sample: around 19 received Ad26.COV2.S at low or high dose, single or two shots; a few received placebo; per-sample allocation not given. Samples came from day 63 after the first vaccine or placebo injection. This clone was counted once. Its antigen is undetermined. The assay was immunoSEQ multiplex PCR, and TCRdb's table has in-frame clones only and misses some. The table lists around 250,000 clones, around 87% of them singletons. Germline V CDR1 and CDR2: LGHDT, YNNKEL (reference sequence). V lost 1 base and J lost 8, with 13 bases in between. The CDR3 totals 14 residues. The TCR comes from a person aged 18-65 years who received the Ad26.COV2.S COVID-19 vaccine or a placebo. The starting material was peripheral blood, obtained in a trial of Ad26.COV2.S vaccine versus placebo. V usage is TRBV3-1 (or the pseudogene TRBV3-2) and J usage is TRBJ2-3; possible D gene TRBD2, 5 bases. The CDR3 sequence is CASSQGRVRATQYF. The DNA for the CDR3 is TGTGCCAGCAGCCAAGGAAGGGTGAGGGCTACGCAGTATTTT.